This entry concerns a single T cell receptor (beta chain). Antigen: not known. The data originate from a study of response to subunit inactivated influenza vaccine. Study results and limitations: Authors suggested each seasonal influenza vaccination recruits few new T cells.

TCRdb used MiXCR to reprocess the RT-PCR reads, holding one entry per CDR3 protein. The repertoire includes hundreds of thousands of distinct CDR3 sequences, roughly 27% of them detected once, and approximately 2% sits in the top ten. Germline values: CDR1 SGHTA, CDR2 FQGTGA. CDR3 length: 15 residues. V lost 5 bases and J 2 bases, leaving 15 bases between the germline ends. Source: CD4+ T cells sorted from PBMCs, taken 5 to 6 days after vaccination. The rearrangement uses TRBV7-3 and TRBJ2-5, with D possibly being TRBD1 or TRBD2 (6 bases each). The receptor was derived from a man aged 50 or older who received an inactivated influenza vaccine. CDR3 DNA: TGTGCCAGCAGCCCACGAAGGGGGGCTCAAGAGACCCAGTACTTC. It is translated as CASSPRRGAQETQYF. Variable domain in full (rest from reference TRBV7-3 and TRBJ2-5): GAGVSQTPSNKVTEKGKYVELRCDPISGHTALYWYRQSLGQGPEFLIYFQGTGAADDSGLPNDRFFAVRPEGSVSTLKIQRTERGDSAVYLCASSPRRGAQETQYFGPGTRLLVL.